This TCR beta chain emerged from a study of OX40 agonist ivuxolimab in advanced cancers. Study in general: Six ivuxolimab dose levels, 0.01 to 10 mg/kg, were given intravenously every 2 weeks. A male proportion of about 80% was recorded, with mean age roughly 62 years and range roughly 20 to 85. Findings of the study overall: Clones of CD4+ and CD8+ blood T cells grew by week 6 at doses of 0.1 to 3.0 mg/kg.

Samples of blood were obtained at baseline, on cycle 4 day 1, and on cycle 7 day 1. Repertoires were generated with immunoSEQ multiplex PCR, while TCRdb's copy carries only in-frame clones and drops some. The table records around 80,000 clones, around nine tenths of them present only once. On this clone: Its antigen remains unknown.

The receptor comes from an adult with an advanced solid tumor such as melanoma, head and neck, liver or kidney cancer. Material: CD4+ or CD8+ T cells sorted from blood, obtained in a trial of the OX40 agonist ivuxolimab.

CDR3 in DNA: TGCGCCAGCAGCTTGGCTGGGGGCGGAGACTACACCTTC. It specifies CASSLAGGGDYTF. The rearrangement joins TRBV5-1 to TRBJ1-2; maybe TRBD1 (6 bases). Per the germline V gene, CDR1 is SGHRS and CDR2 is YFSETQ. The CDR3 extends over 13 amino acids. V was shortened by 0 bases and J by 10 bases, with 13 bases between the two germline ends.